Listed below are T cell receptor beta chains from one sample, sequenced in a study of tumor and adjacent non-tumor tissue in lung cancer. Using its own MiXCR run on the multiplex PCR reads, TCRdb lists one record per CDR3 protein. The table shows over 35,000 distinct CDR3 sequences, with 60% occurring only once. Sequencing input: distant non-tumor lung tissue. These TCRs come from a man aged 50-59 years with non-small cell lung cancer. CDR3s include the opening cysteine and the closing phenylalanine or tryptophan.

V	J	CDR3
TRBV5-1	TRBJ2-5	CASSLALFDGETQYF
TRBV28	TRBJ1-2	CASSLQGTLDGYTF
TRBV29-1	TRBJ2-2	CSVDLRGNTGELFF
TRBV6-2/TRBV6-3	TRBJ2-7	CTSSLDFYERYF
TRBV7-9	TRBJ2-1	CAGSLRGGAVNEQFF
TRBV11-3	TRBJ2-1	CASSLDQRGGEQFF
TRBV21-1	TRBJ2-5	CASSPRKRTSGRAPQETQYF
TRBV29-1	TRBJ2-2	CSVDTSGTIAGELFF
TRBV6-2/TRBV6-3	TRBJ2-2	CASSRSGTGTGELFF
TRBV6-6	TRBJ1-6	CAGRGDSYYNSPLHF